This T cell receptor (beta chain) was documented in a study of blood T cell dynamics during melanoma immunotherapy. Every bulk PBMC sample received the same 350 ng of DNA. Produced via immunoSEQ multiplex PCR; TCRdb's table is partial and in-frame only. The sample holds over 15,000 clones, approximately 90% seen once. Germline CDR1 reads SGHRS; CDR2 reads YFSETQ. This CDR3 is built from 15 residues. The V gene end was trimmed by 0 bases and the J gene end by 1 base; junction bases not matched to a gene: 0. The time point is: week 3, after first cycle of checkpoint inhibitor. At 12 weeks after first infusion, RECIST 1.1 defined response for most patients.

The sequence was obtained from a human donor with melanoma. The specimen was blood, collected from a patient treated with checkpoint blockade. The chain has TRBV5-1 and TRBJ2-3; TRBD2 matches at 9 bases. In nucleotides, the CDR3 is TGCGCCAGCAGCTTGGTAGCGGGGGGCACAGATACGCAGTATTTT. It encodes CASSLVAGGTDTQYF.